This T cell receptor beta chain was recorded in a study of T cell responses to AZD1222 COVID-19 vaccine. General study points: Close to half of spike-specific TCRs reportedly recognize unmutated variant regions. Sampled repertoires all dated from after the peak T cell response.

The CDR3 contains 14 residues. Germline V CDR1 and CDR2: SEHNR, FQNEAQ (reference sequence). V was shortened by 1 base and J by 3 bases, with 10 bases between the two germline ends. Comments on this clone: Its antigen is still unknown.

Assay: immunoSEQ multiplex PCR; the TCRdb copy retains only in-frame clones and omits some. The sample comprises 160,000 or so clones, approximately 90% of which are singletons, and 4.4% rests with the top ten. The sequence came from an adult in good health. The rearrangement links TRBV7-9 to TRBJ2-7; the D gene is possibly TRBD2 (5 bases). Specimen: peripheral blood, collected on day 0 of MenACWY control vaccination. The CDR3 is CASSLERPGYEQYF. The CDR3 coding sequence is TGTGCCAGCAGCTTAGAGCGGCCTGGCTACGAGCAGTACTTC. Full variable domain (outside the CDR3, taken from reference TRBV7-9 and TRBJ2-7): DTGVSQNPRHKITKRGQNVTFRCDPISEHNRLYWYRQTLGQGPEFLTYFQNEAQLEKSRLLSDRFSAERPKGSFSTLEIQRTEQGDSAMYLCASSLERPGYEQYFGPGTRLTVT.